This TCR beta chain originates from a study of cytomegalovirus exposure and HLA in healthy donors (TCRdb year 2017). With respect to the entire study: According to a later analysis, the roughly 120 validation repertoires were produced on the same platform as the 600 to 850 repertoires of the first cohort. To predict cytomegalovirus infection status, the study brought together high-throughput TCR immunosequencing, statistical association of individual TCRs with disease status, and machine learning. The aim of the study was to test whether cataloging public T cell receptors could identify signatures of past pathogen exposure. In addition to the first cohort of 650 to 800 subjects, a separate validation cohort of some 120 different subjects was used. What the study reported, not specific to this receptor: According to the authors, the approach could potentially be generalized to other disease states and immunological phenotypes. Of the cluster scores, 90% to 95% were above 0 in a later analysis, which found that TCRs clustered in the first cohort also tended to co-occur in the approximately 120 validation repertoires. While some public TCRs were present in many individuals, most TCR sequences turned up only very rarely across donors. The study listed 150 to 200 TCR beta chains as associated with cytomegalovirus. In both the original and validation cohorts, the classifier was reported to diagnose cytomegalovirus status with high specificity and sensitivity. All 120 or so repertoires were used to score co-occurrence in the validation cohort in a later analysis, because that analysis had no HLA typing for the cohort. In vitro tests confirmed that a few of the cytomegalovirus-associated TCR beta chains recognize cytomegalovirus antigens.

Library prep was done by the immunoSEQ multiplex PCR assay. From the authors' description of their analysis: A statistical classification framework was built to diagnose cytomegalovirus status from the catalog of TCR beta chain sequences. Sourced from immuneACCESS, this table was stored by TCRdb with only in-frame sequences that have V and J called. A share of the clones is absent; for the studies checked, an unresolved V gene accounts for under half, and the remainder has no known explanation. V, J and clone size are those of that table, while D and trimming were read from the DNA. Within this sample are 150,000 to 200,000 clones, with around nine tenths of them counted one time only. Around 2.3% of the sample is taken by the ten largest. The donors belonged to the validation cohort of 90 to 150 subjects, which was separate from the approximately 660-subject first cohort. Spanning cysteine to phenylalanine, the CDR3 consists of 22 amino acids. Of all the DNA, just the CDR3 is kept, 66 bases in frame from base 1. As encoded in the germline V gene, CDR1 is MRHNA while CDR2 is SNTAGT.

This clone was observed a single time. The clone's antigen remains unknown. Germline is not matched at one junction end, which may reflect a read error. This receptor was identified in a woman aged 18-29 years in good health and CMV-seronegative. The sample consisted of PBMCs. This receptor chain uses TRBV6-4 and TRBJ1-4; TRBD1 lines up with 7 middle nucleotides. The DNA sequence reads TGTGCCAGCATTGACCGTCCCCGGAATGTTCAGACTTCCGGGACAGAAAATGAAAAACTGTTTTTT. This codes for CASIDRPRNVQTSGTENEKLFF.